The clone carrying this T cell receptor (beta chain) has just one count. The data were produced by immunoSEQ multiplex PCR, yet TCRdb's version contains in-frame clones alone and is incomplete. The sample lists 90,000 or so clones, 90% to 95% occurring once. The data derive from a study of T cell changes during pregnancy in multiple sclerosis. The TCR was taken from a female donor in good health, enrolled as a control in a pregnancy study. The starting material was peripheral blood, obtained after pregnancy.

The CDR3, as DNA: TGTGCCAGCAGTGTGGGGCGTGGGGCCGGCACTGAAGCTTTCTTT. It codes for CASSVGRGAGTEAFF. The V and J genes are TRBV6-1 and TRBJ1-1; D is possibly TRBD1 (5 bases). The CDR3 loop spans 15 amino acids. With 4 bases removed from V and 4 bases from J, the gap between germline ends came to 16 bases. Germline loops: CDR1 MNHNS, CDR2 SASEGT.